The sequence of this T cell receptor (beta chain) was determined in a study of blood T cells in healthy people across ages. Notes on this clonotype: No antigen is known for it.

Broader study findings: Leaving the PBMCs unsorted stopped any conclusive comparison of naive versus antigen-experienced cells.

The CDR3 runs 15 residues. The trim removed 2 bases at V and 1 base at J, leaving 4 bases unmatched. Germline V gene lookup returns CDR1 MDHEN and CDR2 SYDVKM. A J-beta primer mix and a sample-barcoded 5' primer were used in a second PCR of about 7 to 12 cycles. TCRdb re-called the 5' RACE reads with MiXCR, one entry per CDR3 protein. The table lists approximately 900,000 distinct CDR3 sequences, about 27% of them singletons. PBMCs numbering at least 6 million were isolated per sample. RNA extraction gave at least 5.5 micrograms of total RNA per sample. The data were also submitted as part of a second study, on T cells of mothers and their children. That work contributes: Thymic selection molds TCR recombination output in much the same way for related pairs as for unrelated pairs.

The sample comprised blood. This sequence originates from a woman in her forties in good health. The genes are TRBV28 and TRBJ1-1, with 7 bases aligning to TRBD1. The CDR3 bases are TGTGCCAGCAGTTTACCAGGGGGGAAGAACACTGAAGCTTTCTTT. Protein sequence: CASSLPGGKNTEAFF.